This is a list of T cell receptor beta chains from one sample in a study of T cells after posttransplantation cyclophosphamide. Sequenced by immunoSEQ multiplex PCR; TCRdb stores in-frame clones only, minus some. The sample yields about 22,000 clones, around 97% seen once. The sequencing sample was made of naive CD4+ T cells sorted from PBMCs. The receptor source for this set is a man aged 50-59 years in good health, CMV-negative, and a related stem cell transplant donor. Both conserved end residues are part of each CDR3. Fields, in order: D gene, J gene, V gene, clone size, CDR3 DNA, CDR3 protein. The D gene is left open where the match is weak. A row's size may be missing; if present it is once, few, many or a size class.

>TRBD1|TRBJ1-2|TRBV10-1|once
TGCGCCAGCAGTGAAGGGGGCGGCTATGGCTACACCTTC
CASSEGGGYGYTF
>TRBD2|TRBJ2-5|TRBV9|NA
TGTGCCAGCAGCGTAGGCGTCAGGGAGGGCCAAGAGACCCAGTACTTC
CASSVGVREGQETQYF
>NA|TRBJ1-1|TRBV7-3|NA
TGTGCCAGCGGGCAGGGAGGTGGCACTGAAGCTTTCTTT
CASGQGGGTEAFF
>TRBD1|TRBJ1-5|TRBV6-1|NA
TGTGCCAGCAGTGAGGGACAGGCGCGCAATCAGCCCCAGCATTTT
CASSEGQARNQPQHF
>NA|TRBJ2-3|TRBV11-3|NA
TGTGCCAGCAGCGCCGGGGGTACTAGCACAGATACGCAGTATTTT
CASSAGGTSTDTQYF
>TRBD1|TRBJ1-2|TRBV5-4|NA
TGTGCCAGCAGCTTGACAGGGGAACGCTATGGCTACACCTTC
CASSLTGERYGYTF
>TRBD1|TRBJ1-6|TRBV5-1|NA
TGCGCCAGCAGCCCTGGGACAGGCGACTTAGGGAATTCACCCCTCCACTTT
CASSPGTGDLGNSPLHF
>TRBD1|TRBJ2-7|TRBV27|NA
TGTGCCAGCAGTTCCCACCGACAGGGGTTCTACGAGCAGTACTTC
CASSSHRQGFYEQYF
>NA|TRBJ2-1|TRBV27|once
TGTGCCAGCAGTTTATCCGATTGGGGGCGTCGGGGTTGGTTCTTC
CASSLSDWGRRGWFF
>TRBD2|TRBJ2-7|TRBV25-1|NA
TGTGCCAGCACACACGGGGGGTTCCCCTACGAGCAGTACTTC
CASTHGGFPYEQYF
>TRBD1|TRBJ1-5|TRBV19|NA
TGTGCCAGTAGTACGACAGGGGGCAATCAGCCCCAGCATTTT
CASSTTGGNQPQHF
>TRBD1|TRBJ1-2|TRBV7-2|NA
TGTGCCAGCAGCCGGGACAGCGGCTCCTATGGCTACACCTTC
CASSRDSGSYGYTF
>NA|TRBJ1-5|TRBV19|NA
TGTGCCAGTAGTATATCTTGGTCAGGGCCCAATCAGCCCCAGCATTTT
CASSISWSGPNQPQHF
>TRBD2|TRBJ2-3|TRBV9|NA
TGTGCCAGCAGCGTACGTAGCGGGGAAGCATTGAGGTATTTT
CASSVRSGEALRYF
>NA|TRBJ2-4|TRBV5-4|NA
TGTGCCAGCAGCAGTAGGACTGGGAGTTCCAAAAACATTCAGTACTTC
CASSSRTGSSKNIQYF
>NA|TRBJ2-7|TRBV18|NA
TGTGCCAGCTCACCACCGTTCCCAGGGTCCTACGAGCAGTACTTC
CASSPPFPGSYEQYF
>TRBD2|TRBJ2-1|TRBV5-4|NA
TGTGCCAGCAGTCCCCGGACTAGCGGGAGGGAAAATGAGCAGTTCTTC
CASSPRTSGRENEQFF
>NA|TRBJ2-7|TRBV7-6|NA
TGTGCCAGCAGCCCCTATCCACAGGGCCCCAGCTCCTACGAGCAGTACTTC
CASSPYPQGPSSYEQYF
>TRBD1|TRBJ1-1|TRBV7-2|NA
TGTGCCAGCAGGAAAATCGGACAGGCCCTCATCAACACTGAAGCTTTCTTT
CASRKIGQALINTEAFF
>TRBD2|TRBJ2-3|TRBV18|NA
TGTGCCAGCTCACCAGCGCTAGCGGGCACAGATACGCAGTATTTT
CASSPALAGTDTQYF
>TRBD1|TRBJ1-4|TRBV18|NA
TGTGCCAGCTCAGCGGACAGGGAAAAACTGTTTTTT
CASSADREKLFF
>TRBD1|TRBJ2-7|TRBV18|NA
TGTGCCAGCTCCCAGACAGGGGGAGAGCAGTACTTC
CASSQTGGEQYF
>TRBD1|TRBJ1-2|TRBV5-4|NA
TGTGCCAGCAGCTGGGGGACAGGGGAGGGGTATGGCTACACCTTC
CASSWGTGEGYGYTF
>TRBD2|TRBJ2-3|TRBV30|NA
TGTGCCTGGAGTGTAGGCGGGAGGGCCGGGTGGATGGATACGCAGTATTTT
CAWSVGGRAGWMDTQYF
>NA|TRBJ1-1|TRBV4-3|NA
TGCGCCAGCAGCCAAGGGGGAGGGTCTGTCACTGAAGCTTTCTTT
CASSQGGGSVTEAFF
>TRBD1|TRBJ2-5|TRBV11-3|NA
TGTGCCAGCAGCCAAGGACAGGGCAGCGGGTACCAAGAGACCCAGTACTTC
CASSQGQGSGYQETQYF
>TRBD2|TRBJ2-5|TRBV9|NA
TGTGCCAGCAGCGTGGGGAGCGGGAGGGCCGTGGAGACCCAGTACTTC
CASSVGSGRAVETQYF
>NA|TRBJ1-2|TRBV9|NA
TGTGCCAGCAGCGTAGGGTTGAGCAGGGGAGGCTACACCTTC
CASSVGLSRGGYTF
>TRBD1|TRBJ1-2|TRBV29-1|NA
TGCAGCGTTGAAGGACAGGGGAGCGGCTACACCTTC
CSVEGQGSGYTF